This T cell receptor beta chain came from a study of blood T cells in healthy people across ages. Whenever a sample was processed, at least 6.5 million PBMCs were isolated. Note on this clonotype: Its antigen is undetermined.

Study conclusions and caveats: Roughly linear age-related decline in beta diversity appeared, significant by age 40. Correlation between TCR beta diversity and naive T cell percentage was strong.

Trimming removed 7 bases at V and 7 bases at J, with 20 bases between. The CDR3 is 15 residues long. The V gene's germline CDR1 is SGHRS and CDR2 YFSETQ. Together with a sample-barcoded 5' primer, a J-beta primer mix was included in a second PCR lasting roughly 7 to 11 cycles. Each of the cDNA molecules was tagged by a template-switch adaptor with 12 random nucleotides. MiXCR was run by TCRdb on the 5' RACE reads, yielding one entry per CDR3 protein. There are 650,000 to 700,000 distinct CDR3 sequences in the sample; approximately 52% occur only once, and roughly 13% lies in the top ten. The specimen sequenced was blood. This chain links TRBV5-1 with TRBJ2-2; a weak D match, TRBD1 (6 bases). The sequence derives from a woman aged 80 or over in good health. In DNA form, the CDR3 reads TGCGCCAGCGGCCCGGGGACACGATTGGGCGGGGAGCTGTTTTTT. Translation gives CASGPGTRLGGELFF.